This entry describes one T cell receptor (beta chain). What antigen it recognizes has not been identified. Base qualities are not recorded, but no much larger clone differs from it by a single base. The sample comes from a study of cytomegalovirus exposure and HLA in healthy donors (dated 2017 in TCRdb). In terms of the full investigation: A later analysis indicated that the 100 to 150 validation repertoires were generated on the platform also employed for the 650 to 850 repertoires of the first cohort. The study aimed to test whether cataloging public T cell receptors could reveal signatures of past pathogen exposure. To predict cytomegalovirus infection status, the study brought together high-throughput TCR immunosequencing, statistical association of individual TCRs with disease status, and machine learning. Besides the first cohort of hundreds of subjects, a separate validation cohort made up of over 100 different subjects was used. Study-level results and caveats: Most TCR sequences were observed very rarely across donors, whereas some public TCRs were present in many individuals. A later analysis had no HLA typing for the validation cohort, so co-occurrence there was scored across all 130 or so repertoires. A later analysis found that TCRs clustered in the first cohort also tended to co-occur in the 95 to 150 validation repertoires, with approximately 95% of cluster scores above 0. In the study, around 150 TCR beta chains were listed as associated with cytomegalovirus. In vitro tests confirmed that a few of the cytomegalovirus-associated TCR beta chains recognize cytomegalovirus antigens. The authors suggested that the approach could potentially be extended to other disease states and immunological phenotypes. In both the original and validation cohorts, the classifier was reported to diagnose cytomegalovirus status with high specificity and sensitivity.

The donors were included in the validation cohort of over a hundred subjects, a group kept apart from the roughly 700-subject first cohort. Library preparation was by the immunoSEQ multiplex PCR assay. The paper's processing steps were these. A statistical classification framework was developed to diagnose cytomegalovirus status using the catalog of TCR beta chain sequences. TCRdb obtained this table from immuneACCESS and retained in-frame rearrangements with V and J assigned. These tables miss some clones; where compared with another copy, unresolved V genes account for less than half of the shortfall, and the remainder is unexplained. V and J calls and clone size are copied from that table; D and trimming were computed from the DNA. The sample has about 100,000 clones on record, 70% to 90% of them singletons. The ten largest clones represent 3% of the sample. Counted from cysteine to phenylalanine, this CDR3 has 18 amino acids. CDR3 DNA is the only sequence kept; it has 54 bases, read in frame from the first base. The germline V gene (reference sequence) gives CDR1 as MNHEY and CDR2 as SMNVEV. V is pruned by 6 bases and J by 3 bases, leaving 16 bases of the junction without a gene match.

The sequence came from a woman aged 18-30 years in good health and CMV-seronegative. The sequencing input was PBMCs. In this chain, TRBV27 is recombined with TRBJ2-1, and 8 junctional nucleotides match TRBD2. The CDR3 reads CASSTQEAGAAFYNEQFF. Read as DNA, the sequence is TGTGCCAGCAGCACCCAGGAAGCGGGGGCCGCCTTCTACAATGAGCAGTTCTTC.